These 17 T cell receptor beta chains were all obtained from the same sample, sequenced in a study of human T cells and chemical hapten exposure. Time point defined: pre-sensitization, week 0. The treatment was: therapeutic diphenylcyclopropenone sensitization with weekly scalp DPC. TCRdb itself ran the RACE reads through MiXCR, one entry per CDR3 protein. The sample lists 80,000 to 100,000 distinct CDR3 sequences; 11% were seen once. This specimen consisted of whole blood, obtained in connection with sensitization to the hapten diphenylcyclopropenone (DPC). All receptors derive from a woman aged 55-69 years with alopecia areata. Some clones in this sample may be carry-over from other donors' samples.

This chain's CDR3 is CASSYIAGGSEQFF. As DNA, the CDR3 is TGTGCCAGCAGCTACATAGCGGGGGGGAGCGAGCAGTTCTTC. The chain links TRBV7-6 to TRBJ2-1; 11 positions agree with TRBD2. The CDR3 has 14 residues. From germline, CDR1 is SGHVS and CDR2 FNYEAQ. V was clipped by 4 bases and J by 10 bases; unmatched bases: 6.

The sample holds a few counts of this clonotype. The chain uses TRBV4-1 and TRBJ2-5, with D unresolved. Trimming removed 4 bases from V and 4 bases from J, with 22 bases in between. CDR1 and CDR2 (germline): MGHRA, YSYEKL. The CDR3 totals 17 residues. CDR3 loop: CASSRADGRSPLETQYF. The DNA for the CDR3 is TGCGCCAGCAGCCGAGCAGACGGGCGAAGTCCCCTAGAGACCCAGTACTTC.

This clonotype was counted at least ten times. This sequence joins TRBV7-3 and TRBJ2-5; 7 bases are shared with TRBD2. After removal of 5 bases from V and 4 bases from J, the junction contained 4 bases not matched to a gene. The V gene's germline CDR1 is SGHTA and CDR2 FQGTGA. CDR3 length: 13 residues. CDR3 in DNA: TGTGCCAGCAGCCTCAGGGAGGGAGAGACCCAGTACTTC. Translating it yields CASSLREGETQYF.

This clonotype was counted at least ten times. V and J are TRBV11-1 and TRBJ1-1, with 7 bases that match TRBD1. With 5 bases clipped from V and 6 bases from J, the junction kept 9 bases outside the gene matches. Germline V lookup: CDR1 SGHAT, CDR2 FQDESV (reference sequence). The CDR3 totals 14 residues. The CDR3 DNA reads TGTGCCAGCAGCGGCAGACAGGGTTGGTCTGAAGCTTTCTTT. Encoded protein: CASSGRQGWSEAFF.

The sample holds many counts of this clonotype. The chain carries TRBV9 and TRBJ2-7; D remains ambiguous. Germline V lookup: CDR1 SGDLS, CDR2 YYNGEE. CDR3 size: 14 residues. Trimming pared 0 bases from V and 2 bases from J, leaving 9 bases between. The CDR3 DNA sequence: TGTGCCAGCAGCGTAGGTGGAGTTACCTACGAGCAGTACTTC. Residues: CASSVGGVTYEQYF.

This clonotype was seen many times. The chain is built from TRBV3-1 and TRBJ2-3; 9 nucleotides align to TRBD2. Germline values: CDR1 LGHDT, CDR2 YNNKEL (reference sequence). V lost 3 bases, J lost 4 bases, and 5 bases stayed unmatched. This CDR3 region has 15 residues. The CDR3 is CASSHLAGDSDTQYF. CDR3 nucleotides: TGTGCCAGCAGCCATTTAGCGGGGGATTCAGATACGCAGTATTTT.

Many counts were recorded for this clonotype. The rearrangement uses TRBV7-2 and TRBJ2-3, with unresolved D. The CDR3 totals 15 residues. Germline V lookup: CDR1 SGHTA, CDR2 FQGNSA. V lost 5 bases, J lost 1 base, and 13 bases lay in between. CDR3 DNA: TGTGCCAGCAGCCCTCAGTTCGGGCGCACAGATACGCAGTATTTT. It translates to CASSPQFGRTDTQYF.

V and J are TRBV7-9 and TRBJ1-5, with D possibly matching TRBD1 (5 bases). The CDR3 is made up of 15 amino acids. V was trimmed by 6 bases and J by 0 bases, leaving 12 bases between them. Germline loops: CDR1 SEHNR, CDR2 FQNEAQ (reference sequence). The CDR3 protein is CASSPGTVSNQPQHF. Written as DNA, the CDR3 is TGTGCCAGCAGTCCTGGGACGGTTAGCAATCAGCCCCAGCATTTT.

This chain joins TRBV20-1 and TRBJ2-7; D ambiguous. CDR1 is DFQATT, CDR2 SNEGSKA, per germline (reference sequence). V dropped 1 base and J dropped 0 bases, with 10 bases sitting between them. The CDR3 sequence is 14 residues long. The chain's CDR3 is CSARANAISYEQYF. The CDR3 DNA follows: TGCAGTGCTAGAGCCAACGCGATCTCCTACGAGCAGTACTTC.

The chain combines TRBV4-1 with TRBJ1-2; unclear D gene. V lost 3 bases and J 3 bases, leaving 11 bases between the germline ends. The CDR3 covers 14 residues. CDR1 is MGHRA, CDR2 YSYEKL, per germline. Here the CDR3 DNA reads TGCGCCAGCAGCCACCACTCAGATTACTATGGCTACACCTTC. This gives the protein CASSHHSDYYGYTF.

This clonotype showed up many times. The J gene is TRBJ2-1, the V gene TRBV7-2, with TRBD2 matching 10 bases. V shed 3 bases, J shed 5 bases, and the junction held 4 bases outside the gene matches. The CDR3 covers 15 residues. CDR1 is SGHTA and CDR2 is FQGNSA in the germline V gene. DNA of the CDR3: TGTGCCAGCAGCTTCTCTAGCGGGGGAGACAATGAGCAGTTCTTC. It encodes CASSFSSGGDNEQFF.

This clonotype was picked up many times. The V and J genes are TRBV5-4 and TRBJ2-5; D may be TRBD1 (6 bases). The germline gives CDR1 SGHNT, CDR2 YYREEE (reference sequence). With 2 bases removed from V and 2 bases from J, the gap between germline ends came to 13 bases. The CDR3 has 15 amino acids. CDR3 sequence reads: CASSLGGRRQETQYF. CDR3 in DNA: TGTGCCAGCAGCTTAGGGGGACGGCGGCAAGAGACCCAGTACTTC.

This clonotype was seen at least ten times. This sequence joins TRBV7-9 and TRBJ2-7, with D maybe TRBD2 (5 bases). The germline V gene has CDR1 SEHNR and CDR2 FQNEAQ (reference sequence). V shed 2 bases and J shed 1 base, with 9 bases lying between them. The CDR3 contains 14 residues. CDR3 DNA sequence: TGTGCCAGCAGCTTACGAGGGCCGTCCTACGAGCAGTACTTC. It specifies CASSLRGPSYEQYF.

This clonotype showed up just a few times. The chain has TRBV20-1 and TRBJ2-2, with D possibly being TRBD2 (6 bases). The CDR3 spans 17 residues. The V gene lost 3 bases and the J gene lost 2 bases, with 19 bases spanning the gap. CDR1 DFQATT and CDR2 SNEGSKA come from the germline V gene (reference sequence). CDR3 DNA: TGCAGTGCTAGTCGGTTAGGCGGGGTTAGTAACACCGGGGAGCTGTTTTTT. Amino acid sequence: CSASRLGGVSNTGELFF.

This clonotype appeared many times. CDR3 protein: CASSLGGRASSGWYGYTF. The CDR3 region has the DNA TGTGCCAGCAGCTTGGGGGGCCGCGCCTCTTCAGGGTGGTATGGCTACACCTTC. V and J are TRBV5-4 and TRBJ1-2, with D possibly matching TRBD1 (5 bases). Germline V gene sequence: CDR1 SGHNT, CDR2 YYREEE (reference sequence). V gave up 0 bases and J gave up 5 bases, with 23 bases separating them. The CDR3 loop spans 18 amino acids.

This clonotype was counted only a few times. The gene calls are TRBV5-6 and TRBJ2-4; 7 bases map to TRBD1. The CDR3 sequence is 14 residues long. Germline values: CDR1 SGHDT, CDR2 YYEEEE. Unmatched junction bases numbered 6, after V lost 1 base and J lost 8 bases. CDR3 residues: CASSLTGARDIQYF. In DNA form, the CDR3 reads TGTGCCAGCAGCTTGACAGGGGCGAGAGACATTCAGTACTTC.

This clonotype came up many times. The V gene is TRBV7-9, the J gene TRBJ1-5; D gene unclear. This CDR3 region has 13 residues. CDR1 SEHNR and CDR2 FQNEAQ come from the germline V gene (reference sequence). With 0 bases removed from V and 5 bases from J, the gap between germline ends came to 5 bases. This CDR3 reads CASSLAPDQPQHF. The CDR3 coding sequence is TGTGCCAGCAGCTTAGCACCCGATCAGCCCCAGCATTTT. The variable domain in full, completed from reference TRBV7-9 and TRBJ1-5, reads DTGVSQNPRHKITKRGQNVTFRCDPISEHNRLYWYRQTLGQGPEFLTYFQNEAQLEKSRLLSDRFSAERPKGSFSTLEIQRTEQGDSAMYLCASSLAPDQPQHFGDGTRLSIL.